Presented here are 5 T cell receptor beta chains from one specimen sequenced in a study of CD8 T cells in Susac syndrome. Roughly 0.45 to 1 ug RNA was reverse transcribed with random hexamers. Each CDR3 protein is one row after TCRdb ran MiXCR on the immunoSEQ multiplex PCR reads. The table has about 200,000 distinct CDR3 sequences, approximately 94% seen once. The source material was CD4+ T cells from PBMCs. These receptors were collected from a human donor with multiple sclerosis.

In its sample, this clonotype was seen once. The chain combines TRBV7-9 with TRBJ1-2, with TRBD1 as a possible D gene (6 bases). Germline V gene sequence: CDR1 SEHNR, CDR2 FQNEAQ (reference sequence). This CDR3 has 13 residues. V was pared by 11 bases and J by 3 bases, with 16 bases between. The CDR3 loop reads CAAGADYYYGYTF. The CDR3 DNA reads TGTGCCGCGGGGGCGGACTATTACTATGGCTACACCTTC.

The chain has TRBV6-6 and TRBJ2-7; tentatively, D is TRBD1 (6 bases). Germline CDR1 MNHNY, CDR2 SVGAGI (reference sequence). The CDR3 loop spans 11 amino acids. Trimming left V 10 bases short and J 4 bases short, with 11 bases between. The CDR3 DNA reads as TGTGCCACCGGACAGAGTTACGAGCAGTACTTC. Translated, it gives CATGQSYEQYF.

The chain recombines TRBV20-1 with TRBJ2-1, with TRBD2 matching over 9 bases. After removal of 1 base from V and 4 bases from J, the junction contained 5 bases not matched to a gene. Germline-derived CDR1 and CDR2 are DFQATT and SNEGSKA (reference sequence). The CDR3 covers 15 residues. The CDR3 loop reads CSARVLAGHYNEQFF. CDR3 nucleotide sequence: TGCAGTGCTAGAGTTCTAGCGGGGCATTACAATGAGCAGTTCTTC.

The chain combines TRBV10-3 with TRBJ2-2; 8 bases are a match to TRBD2. The V segment lost 11 bases and the J segment 6 bases; nucleotides outside the gene matches: 14. Germline CDR1 is ENHRY and CDR2 is SYGVKD. The CDR3 spans 15 residues. The CDR3 region has the DNA TGTGCCTCCGCCAGCGGGGGACGTTATGCCGGGGAGCTGTTTTTT. Translated: CASASGGRYAGELFF.

Only one count was recorded for this clonotype. The CDR3 is CASSLGATVNSPLHF. The CDR3 coding sequence is TGTGCCAGCAGCTTAGGAGCAACAGTTAATTCACCCCTCCACTTT. The rearrangement uses TRBV7-6 and TRBJ1-6; D is unclear. The CDR3 consists of 15 residues. Trimming removed 1 base at V and 6 bases at J, with 10 bases between. The germline CDR1 and CDR2 sequences are SGHVS and FNYEAQ. Full variable domain (outside the CDR3, taken from reference TRBV7-6 and TRBJ1-6): GAGVSQSPRYKVTKRGQDVALRCDPISGHVSLYWYRQALGQGPEFLTYFNYEAQQDKSGLPNDRFSAERPEGSISTLTIQRTEQRDSAMYRCASSLGATVNSPLHFGNGTRLTVT.